Below are 26 T cell receptor beta chains sequenced from a single sample in a study of blood T cell repertoires in COVID-19 (dated by TCRdb to the early 2020s). Preparation of the library involved the immunoSEQ multiplex PCR assay. TCRdb stores this immuneACCESS table with in-frame sequences only. Part of the clones is absent; in the studies checked, under half of the shortfall reflects unresolved V genes, and no reason is known for the rest. The sample has around 70,000 clones on record, over 75% of them singletons. The ten largest clones add up to 29% of the sample. Sequenced: peripheral blood. The receptors come from a woman of 80 years or more with active or convalescent COVID-19.

V usage is TRBV12-2 and J usage is TRBJ1-5; TRBD1, as called in the table, went unchecked against the DNA. TRBV12-2 is a pseudogene segment. The CDR3 is 20 amino acids. The CDR3 region has the DNA TGTGCAAGTCGCTTAGCGTTTGACAGGGGGGCCCCTTATAGCAATCAGCCCCAGCATTTT. Translation gives CASRLAFDRGAPYSNQPQHF.

The gene calls are TRBV6-5 and TRBJ1-1; TRBD1 might be the D (5 bases). Trimming stripped 9 bases from V and 3 bases from J, with 11 bases between. The germline V gene encodes CDR1 MNHEY and CDR2 SVGAGI. The CDR3 runs 12 residues. The CDR3 DNA reads TGTGCCAGTCAGGGATGGTACACTGAAGCTTTCTTT. Its translation is CASQGWYTEAFF.

The chain joins TRBV19 to TRBJ1-5; 8 bases are a match to TRBD1. The germline V gene has CDR1 LNHDA and CDR2 SQIVND (reference sequence). The J segment lost 4 bases and the V segment lost 7 bases, leaving 6 bases of the junction unmatched. CDR3 size: 14 residues. CDR3: CASNHRGINQPQHF. CDR3 DNA: TGTGCCAGTAATCACAGGGGGATTAATCAGCCCCAGCATTTT.

The chain joins TRBV12-3 or TRBV12-4 to TRBJ2-1; D possibly corresponds to TRBD2 (6 bases). This CDR3 is built from 12 residues. V was pared by 8 bases and J by 4 bases, with 9 bases between. CDR3 protein: CASVSGYNEQFF. The CDR3 DNA reads as TGTGCCAGCGTAAGCGGGTACAATGAGCAGTTCTTC.

This clone was recorded once. This chain connects TRBV28 to TRBJ1-1; D may be TRBD1 (6 bases). Germline V gene lookup returns CDR1 MDHEN and CDR2 SYDVKM. The CDR3 contains 14 residues. V lost 7 bases and J 10 bases, leaving 22 bases between the germline ends. The CDR3 loop is CASIKRGSYLGAFF. The CDR3 DNA reads TGTGCCAGCATCAAAAGGGGGAGTTATCTTGGAGCTTTCTTT.

The gene calls are TRBV19 and TRBJ2-1, with 7 positions matching TRBD2. In germline, CDR1 is LNHDA, CDR2 SQIVND (reference sequence). The CDR3 runs 17 residues. The junction had 8 bases not matched to a gene; V was cut back by 3 bases and J by 0 bases. This CDR3 reads CASSIGLAAPSYNEQFF. The CDR3 coding sequence is TGTGCCAGTAGTATTGGCCTAGCGGCGCCCTCCTACAATGAGCAGTTCTTC.

The V gene is TRBV6-1, the J gene TRBJ2-2; weak D call: TRBD1 (6 bases). Germline V gene data show CDR1 as MNHNS and CDR2 as SASEGT. V was clipped by 0 bases and J by 2 bases, with 10 bases between them. The CDR3 is made up of 16 amino acids. The CDR3 here is CASSEAQGTNTGELFF. The CDR3 bases are TGTGCCAGCAGTGAAGCTCAGGGGACCAACACCGGGGAGCTGTTTTTT.

CDR3: CASATGTGRNTIYF. CDR3 nucleotides: TGTGCCAGCGCTACCGGGACAGGGCGGAACACCATATATTTT. This sequence joins TRBV6-6 and TRBJ1-3, with 9 positions matching TRBD1. The V gene's germline CDR1 is MNHNY and CDR2 SVGAGI (reference sequence). The length of the CDR3 is 14 residues. J lost 7 bases, V lost 8 bases, and 9 bases had no gene match.

The rearrangement links TRBV12-3 or TRBV12-4 to TRBJ1-2, with a tentative D call TRBD1 (6 bases). The length of the CDR3 is 13 residues. V was pared by 5 bases and J by 2 bases, with 9 bases between. Here the CDR3 reads CASSTDRNYGYTF. CDR3 DNA sequence: TGTGCCAGCAGTACAGACAGGAACTATGGCTACACCTTC.

The chain carries TRBV5-1 and TRBJ1-2; D perhaps matches TRBD1 (5 bases). V lost 2 bases and J lost 5, with 19 bases in between. This CDR3 has 16 residues. Germline CDR1 is SGHRS and CDR2 is YFSETQ. Here the CDR3 DNA reads TGCGCCAGCAGCTTTGGGACGTGGAGGGAGGGGTATGGCTACACCTTC. Residues: CASSFGTWREGYGYTF.

The rearrangement uses TRBV11-3 and TRBJ1-2; 9 bases are shared with TRBD1. CDR3 size: 19 residues. Germline V gene lookup returns CDR1 SGHNT and CDR2 YENEEA. J lost 3 bases, V lost 5 bases, and 19 bases had no gene match. CDR3 in DNA: TGTGCCAGCAGCCCACGGGGGACAGGGACCGCTCTTTTCGACTATGGCTACACCTTC. The encoded protein is CASSPRGTGTALFDYGYTF.

The V call is TRBV30, the J call TRBJ2-7; 12 nucleotides agree with TRBD2. The CDR3 sequence is 14 residues long. The J segment lost 4 bases and the V segment lost 3 bases, leaving 4 bases of the junction unmatched. CDR1 is GTSNPN, CDR2 SVGIG, per germline (reference sequence). In nucleotides, the CDR3 is TGTGCCTGGAGCCCCCTAGCGGGGGGGTACGAGCAGTACTTC. Its translation: CAWSPLAGGYEQYF.

The chain has TRBV2 and TRBJ1-4, with D possibly TRBD1 on 5 matching bases. The CDR3 runs 14 residues. V was shortened by 4 bases and J by 8 bases, with 14 bases between the two germline ends. Germline loops: CDR1 SNHLY, CDR2 FYNNEI. CDR3 in DNA: TGTGCCAGCAGTGGGGGCAGGGTCTCGGAAAAACTGTTTTTT. Its translation: CASSGGRVSEKLFF.

The chain has TRBV5-1 and TRBJ2-2; D might be TRBD1 (7 bases). V dropped 3 bases and J dropped 1 base, with 19 bases sitting between them. The CDR3 totals 18 residues. The germline gives CDR1 SGHRS, CDR2 YFSETQ. For the CDR3, the DNA is TGCGCCAGCAGCTCAGCTCCGGCCAGGGGGGAGAACACCGGGGAGCTGTTTTTT. Protein product: CASSSAPARGENTGELFF.

This chain links TRBV19 with TRBJ1-1; TRBD1 matches at 8 bases. The CDR3 covers 15 residues. V gave up 3 bases and J gave up 4 bases; unmatched junction bases: 7. CDR1 LNHDA and CDR2 SQIVND come from the germline V gene (reference sequence). CDR3 in DNA: TGTGCCAGTAGTATGTTGCAGGGGGCCGGCACTGAAGCTTTCTTT. Its translation: CASSMLQGAGTEAFF.

V is TRBV18 and J is TRBJ2-5; 7 nucleotides align to TRBD2. CDR3 size: 13 residues. Germline values: CDR1 KGHSH, CDR2 LQKENI. Trimming cost V 2 bases and J 7 bases; bases outside gene matches: 4. CDR3: CASSPSGMWTQYF. The CDR3 DNA is TGTGCCAGCTCACCAAGCGGGATGTGGACCCAGTACTTC.

This clone appeared a single time. The rearrangement links TRBV5-1 to TRBJ1-1; 10 bases map to TRBD1. Per germline, CDR1 SGHRS and CDR2 YFSETQ. The junction had 6 bases not matched to a gene; V was cut back by 1 base and J by 0 bases. This CDR3 has 17 residues. The CDR3 protein is CASSLSQTGGMNTEAFF. The CDR3 nucleotides are TGCGCCAGCAGCTTGTCCCAGACAGGGGGCATGAACACTGAAGCTTTCTTT.

On this clone: The junction does not match germline at one end; this may be a read error. V usage is TRBV4-3 and J usage is TRBJ1-1; tentatively, D is TRBD1 (6 bases). Germline loops: CDR1 LGHNA, CDR2 YSLEER. The CDR3 runs 14 residues. The CDR3 DNA reads as TGCGCCAGCAGCCAGGACAGAGAGAACACTGACGCTTTCTTT. Its translation: CASSQDRENTDAFF.

A word on this clone: The sample carries other DNA sequences with the same CDR3. V and J are TRBV7-2 and TRBJ2-3; TRBD2 matches 13 bases. The germline V gene has CDR1 SGHTA and CDR2 FQGNSA. The CDR3 covers 16 residues. With 5 bases clipped from V and 1 base from J, the junction kept 3 bases outside the gene matches. The CDR3 loop reads CASSLGTSGGTDTQYF. Written as DNA, the CDR3 is TGTGCCAGCAGCCTCGGGACTAGCGGGGGCACAGATACGCAGTATTTT.

This rearrangement joins TRBV7-9 to TRBJ1-6; 9 positions match TRBD1. The ends lost 5 bases at V and 6 bases at J; junction bases unmatched: 2. Germline V gene lookup returns CDR1 SEHNR and CDR2 FQNEAQ (reference sequence). The CDR3 contains 14 residues. The CDR3 loop is CASSAGQGNSPLHF. CDR3 in DNA: TGTGCCAGCAGCGCGGGACAGGGTAATTCACCCCTCCACTTT.

V gene TRBV30 combines with J gene TRBJ1-1; tentatively, D is TRBD1 (5 bases). CDR1 GTSNPN and CDR2 SVGIG come from the germline V gene (reference sequence). This CDR3 is 11 amino acids long. Trimming took off 5 bases at V and 6 bases at J, with 10 bases between the two ends. CDR3 in amino acids: CAWGDRAEAFF. The CDR3 DNA reads as TGTGCCTGGGGTGACAGAGCTGAAGCTTTCTTT.

J is TRBJ2-3 and V is TRBV6-5, with D perhaps matching TRBD2 (5 bases). The germline CDR1 and CDR2 sequences are MNHEY and SVGAGI. The CDR3 loop spans 15 amino acids. Here the CDR3 reads CATHKGRVNPDTQYF. CDR3 coding DNA: TGTGCTACCCACAAAGGGAGAGTAAATCCCGATACGCAGTATTTT.

This rearrangement joins TRBV28 to TRBJ2-7; TRBD2 aligns across 8 bases. This CDR3 comprises 15 residues. V was pared by 6 bases and J by 2 bases, with 9 bases of the junction left unmatched. Looked up from germline, CDR1 is MDHEN and CDR2 is SYDVKM. CDR3 nucleotides: TGTGCCAGCAGCTCACCTGAGCGGGGGCCCTACGAGCAGTACTTC. Amino acid sequence: CASSSPERGPYEQYF. Complete variable domain (other parts from reference TRBV28 and TRBJ2-7): DVKVTQSSRYLVKRTGEKVFLECVQDMDHENMFWYRQDPGLGLRLIYFSYDVKMKEKGDIPEGYSVSREKKERFSLILESASTNQTSMYLCASSSPERGPYEQYFGPGTRLTVT.

The CDR3 sequence: CASSYRGLGNEQFF. CDR3 in DNA: TGTGCCAGCAGTTACAGGGGGCTCGGGAATGAGCAGTTCTTC. V usage is TRBV5-4 and J usage is TRBJ2-1, with TRBD1 matching 9 bases. Germline assignment: CDR1 SGHNT and CDR2 YYREEE (reference sequence). This CDR3 is 14 amino acids long. Germline trimming cut 5 bases from V and 7 bases from J; bases unmatched to any gene: 7. The complete variable domain, with remaining parts taken from reference TRBV5-4 and TRBJ2-1, reads ETGVTQSPTHLIKTRGQQVTLRCSSQSGHNTVSWYQQALGQGPQFIFQYYREEENGRGNFPPRFSGLQFPNYSSELNVNALELDDSALYLCASSYRGLGNEQFFGPGTRLTVL.

The chain uses TRBV6-5 and TRBJ1-5; D may be TRBD1 (6 bases). The CDR3 has 15 amino acids. V was clipped by 4 bases and J by 2 bases, with 12 bases between them. The germline gives CDR1 MNHEY, CDR2 SVGAGI. CDR3 amino acids: CASSLDSGGNQPQHF. CDR3 sequence (DNA): TGTGCCAGCAGTTTGGACAGTGGTGGCAATCAGCCCCAGCATTTT.

V and J are TRBV2 and TRBJ1-4; D is ambiguous. Trimming stripped 10 bases from V and 6 bases from J, with 15 bases between. There are 13 residues in the CDR3. Per the germline V gene, CDR1 is SNHLY and CDR2 is FYNNEI. In nucleotides, the CDR3 is TGTGCCACCAAAGAGATCCTCGATGAAAAACTGTTTTTT. Translation gives CATKEILDEKLFF.